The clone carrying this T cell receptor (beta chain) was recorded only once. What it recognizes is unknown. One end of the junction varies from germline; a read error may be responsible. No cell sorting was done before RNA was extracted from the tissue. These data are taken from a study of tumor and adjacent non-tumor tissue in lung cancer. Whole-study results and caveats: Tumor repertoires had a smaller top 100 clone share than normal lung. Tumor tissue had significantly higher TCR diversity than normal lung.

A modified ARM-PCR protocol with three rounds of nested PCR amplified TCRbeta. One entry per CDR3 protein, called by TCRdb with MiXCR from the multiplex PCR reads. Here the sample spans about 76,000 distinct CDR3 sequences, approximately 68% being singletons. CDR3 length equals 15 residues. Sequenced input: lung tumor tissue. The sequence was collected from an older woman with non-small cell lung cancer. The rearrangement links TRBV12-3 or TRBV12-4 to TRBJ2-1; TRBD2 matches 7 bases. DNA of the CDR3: TGTGCCAGTAGTTTACGGGGGGTACCCTACAATAAGCAGTTCTTC. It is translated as CASSLRGVPYNKQFF.